Listed below are T cell receptor beta chains from one sample, sequenced in a study of shared clonotypes between healthy human individuals. The repertoire was sequenced with immunoSEQ multiplex PCR; TCRdb's copy has only in-frame clones and lacks some. Altogether 900,000 to 1,200,000 clones are present, 75% to 80% being singletons, with the ten largest covering roughly 0.55%. The sample consisted of memory CD4+ T cells from PBMCs. The receptors shown here come from a man between 18 and 35 years old in good health. Some clones in this sample may be carry-over from other donors' samples. Both conserved end residues are part of each CDR3. Each record gives: V gene, D gene, J gene, CDR3 length, clone size, CDR3 protein, CDR3 DNA. D genes are given only for firm matches. Some rows mark clone size as missing; the rest say once, few, many or name a class of expanded clone.

V gene: TRBV5-1; D gene: -; J gene: TRBJ2-7; CDR3 length: 14; clone size: -; CDR3 protein: CASRGSASSYEQYF; CDR3 DNA: TGCGCCAGCAGGGGGTCTGCGAGCTCCTACGAGCAGTACTTC
V gene: TRBV6-6; D gene: -; J gene: TRBJ2-7; CDR3 length: 14; clone size: -; CDR3 protein: CASMDPWNSYEQYF; CDR3 DNA: TGTGCCAGCATGGACCCCTGGAACTCCTACGAGCAGTACTTC
V gene: TRBV27; D gene: TRBD2; J gene: TRBJ2-1; CDR3 length: 13; clone size: -; CDR3 protein: CASKTSGPNEQFF; CDR3 DNA: TGTGCCAGCAAGACTAGCGGGCCGAATGAGCAGTTCTTC
V gene: TRBV6-5; D gene: -; J gene: TRBJ2-3; CDR3 length: 13; clone size: -; CDR3 protein: CASTPSGLDTQYF; CDR3 DNA: TGTGCCAGCACGCCTTCAGGGTTGGATACGCAGTATTTT
V gene: TRBV28; D gene: TRBD1; J gene: TRBJ2-7; CDR3 length: 15; clone size: few; CDR3 protein: CASTESRQGRSEQYF; CDR3 DNA: TGTGCCAGCACCGAATCCCGACAGGGACGGAGCGAGCAGTACTTC
V gene: TRBV15; D gene: -; J gene: TRBJ1-1; CDR3 length: 14; clone size: -; CDR3 protein: CATSRDRGLPEAFF; CDR3 DNA: TGTGCCACCAGCAGAGATCGTGGGCTTCCTGAAGCTTTCTTT
V gene: TRBV29-1; D gene: TRBD1; J gene: TRBJ2-1; CDR3 length: 14; clone size: -; CDR3 protein: CSVDPGGANNEQFF; CDR3 DNA: TGCAGCGTTGACCCAGGGGGCGCTAACAATGAGCAGTTCTTC
V gene: TRBV7-9; D gene: -; J gene: TRBJ2-7; CDR3 length: 15; clone size: -; CDR3 protein: CASSLVAGAWYEQYF; CDR3 DNA: TGTGCCAGCAGCTTAGTAGCAGGGGCTTGGTACGAGCAGTACTTC
V gene: TRBV15; D gene: TRBD2; J gene: TRBJ2-5; CDR3 length: 17; clone size: -; CDR3 protein: CATSRAPRASGTETQYF; CDR3 DNA: TGTGCCACCAGCAGAGCCCCCCGGGCCAGCGGGACTGAGACCCAGTACTTC
V gene: TRBV2; D gene: TRBD1; J gene: TRBJ2-7; CDR3 length: 13; clone size: -; CDR3 protein: CASMRDRGYEQYF; CDR3 DNA: TGTGCCAGCATGCGGGACAGGGGTTACGAGCAGTACTTC
V gene: TRBV7-2; D gene: TRBD2; J gene: TRBJ2-1; CDR3 length: 15; clone size: -; CDR3 protein: CASSAGLASYNEQFF; CDR3 DNA: TGTGCCAGCAGCGCGGGACTAGCTTCCTACAATGAGCAGTTCTTC